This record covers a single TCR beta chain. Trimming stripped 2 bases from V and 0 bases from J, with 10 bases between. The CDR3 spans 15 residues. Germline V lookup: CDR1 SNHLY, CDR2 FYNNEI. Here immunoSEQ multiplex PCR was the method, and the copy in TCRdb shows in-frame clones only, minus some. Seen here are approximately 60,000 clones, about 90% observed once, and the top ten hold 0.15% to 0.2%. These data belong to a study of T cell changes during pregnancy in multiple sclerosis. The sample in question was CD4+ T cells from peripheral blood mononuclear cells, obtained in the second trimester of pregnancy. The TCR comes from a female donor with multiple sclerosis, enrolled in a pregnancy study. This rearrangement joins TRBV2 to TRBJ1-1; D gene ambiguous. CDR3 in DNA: TGTGCCAGCAGTGAATACAGCTTCATGAACACTGAAGCTTTCTTT. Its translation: CASSEYSFMNTEAFF.